The 25 T cell receptor beta chains in this list originate from one sample, sequenced in a study of control samples from healthy donors and cancer patients. Only in-frame clones appear in the TCRdb table, and some are missing; sequencing was by immunoSEQ multiplex PCR. The data contain 70,000 or so clones, approximately 84% of them seen just once; the ten biggest clones take up about 3%. Source material: PBMCs. The receptors derive from a woman between 50 and 59 years old with lung cancer.

CDR3 protein: CASSFRDNTGELFF. The CDR3 DNA sequence: TGTGCCAGCAGCTTCAGGGATAACACCGGGGAGCTGTTTTTT. The rearrangement links TRBV5-4 to TRBJ2-2, with D perhaps matching TRBD1 (5 bases). Per germline, CDR1 SGHNT and CDR2 YYREEE (reference sequence). The CDR3 extends over 14 amino acids. V lost 2 bases and J 2 bases, leaving 7 bases between the germline ends. The complete variable domain, with remaining parts taken from reference TRBV5-4 and TRBJ2-2, reads ETGVTQSPTHLIKTRGQQVTLRCSSQSGHNTVSWYQQALGQGPQFIFQYYREEENGRGNFPPRFSGLQFPNYSSELNVNALELDDSALYLCASSFRDNTGELFFGEGSRLTVL.

The CDR3 here is CAWSDPAGSAYEQYF. The CDR3 region has the DNA TGTGCCTGGAGTGACCCGGCAGGGAGTGCCTACGAGCAGTACTTC. The V gene is TRBV30, the J gene TRBJ2-7; either TRBD1 or TRBD2 may supply D (5 bases each). CDR1 is GTSNPN, CDR2 SVGIG, per germline (reference sequence). V lost 1 base and J lost 2, with 15 bases in between. This CDR3 is built from 15 residues.

This clone was seen more than once but under ten times. The chain employs TRBV30 and TRBJ1-3; possibly TRBD1 for D (5 bases). The CDR3 is 13 residues long. V dropped 5 bases and J dropped 7 bases, with 15 bases sitting between them. CDR1 is GTSNPN, CDR2 SVGIG, per germline (reference sequence). CDR3 amino acids: CAWGEPGYNTIYF. Here the CDR3 DNA reads TGTGCCTGGGGGGAGCCAGGGTACAACACCATATATTTT.

The chain couples TRBV2 to TRBJ1-5; 8 bases map to TRBD1. Trimming cost V 8 bases and J 1 base; bases outside gene matches: 7. CDR1 and CDR2 from the germline V gene are SNHLY and FYNNEI. The CDR3 spans 15 residues. The CDR3 here is CASGGQATSNQPQHF. CDR3 DNA sequence: TGTGCCAGCGGGGGACAGGCGACCAGCAATCAGCCCCAGCATTTT.

The chain couples TRBV11-2 to TRBJ1-1; D is possibly TRBD1 (5 bases). CDR3 length: 13 amino acids. The germline V gene has CDR1 SGHAT and CDR2 FQNNGV. V was trimmed by 6 bases and J by 6 bases, leaving 14 bases between them. CDR3 in amino acids: CASRGEIVPEAFF. CDR3 DNA sequence: TGTGCCAGCAGGGGGGAGATAGTCCCTGAAGCTTTCTTT. The full variable domain, rest sourced from reference TRBV11-2 and TRBJ1-1, is EAGVAQSPRYKIIEKRQSVAFWCNPISGHATLYWYQQILGQGPKLLIQFQNNGVVDDSQLPKDRFSAERLKGVDSTLKIQPAKLEDSAVYLCASRGEIVPEAFFGQGTRLTVV.

V is TRBV27 and J is TRBJ2-7; tentative D call: TRBD1 (6 bases). Germline CDR1 MNHEY, CDR2 SMNVEV (reference sequence). The CDR3 has 16 amino acids. Deletions cut 0 bases from V and 7 bases from J, with 19 bases between. CDR3 in amino acids: CASSLSSTRGSGEQYF. Here the CDR3 DNA reads TGTGCCAGCAGTTTATCGAGTACCAGGGGTTCGGGGGAGCAGTACTTC.

V usage is TRBV12-3 or TRBV12-4 and J usage is TRBJ1-2; 8 bases map to TRBD1. V was pared by 5 bases and J by 8 bases, with 7 bases of the junction left unmatched. CDR3 size: 13 residues. The CDR3 DNA is TGTGCCAGCAGTCAGGACAGGGAGAGAGGCTACACCTTC. Encoded protein: CASSQDRERGYTF.

Note on this clone: At the DNA level, this CDR3 is encoded by other sequences in the same sample as well. The chain uses TRBV6-2 or TRBV6-3 and TRBJ2-7; D unresolved. V shed 0 bases and J shed 4 bases, with 4 bases lying between them. From germline, CDR1 is MNHEY and CDR2 SVGEGT. CDR3 length: 12 residues. The CDR3 sequence is CASSYSAYEQYF. In DNA, the CDR3 is TGTGCCAGCAGTTACTCGGCGTACGAGCAGTACTTC.

The V call is TRBV19, the J call TRBJ1-6, with D maybe TRBD1 (5 bases). The length of the CDR3 is 16 residues. Germline lookup yields CDR1 LNHDA and CDR2 SQIVND (reference sequence). V dropped 3 bases and J dropped 7 bases, with 16 bases sitting between them. CDR3 sequence: CASSMMQTEGNSPLHF. The DNA for the CDR3 is TGTGCCAGTAGTATGATGCAGACTGAGGGGAATTCACCCCTCCACTTT.

The chain combines TRBV4-3 with TRBJ1-2, with TRBD1 as a possible D gene (6 bases). CDR1 is LGHNA and CDR2 is YSLEER in the germline V gene. The CDR3 runs 14 residues. V was cut by 0 bases and J by 9 bases, with 14 bases left in between. The CDR3 loop reads CASSQDRRGASYTF. As DNA, the CDR3 is TGCGCCAGCAGCCAAGATCGGCGGGGGGCAAGCTACACCTTC.

This chain links TRBV13 with TRBJ2-1; 13 bases are shared with TRBD2. V shed 5 bases and J 9 bases; nucleotides not matched to a gene: 10. The CDR3 sequence is 16 residues long. Germline V gives CDR1 PRHDT, CDR2 FYEKMQ (reference sequence). CDR3 in DNA: TGTGCCAGCAGCAGATATCGGACTAGCGGGGGTGGTGAGCAGTTCTTC. The encoded protein is CASSRYRTSGGGEQFF.

CDR3 DNA sequence: TGTGCCACCAGCAGATCAAGCCTTAGTACCTCGAACACTGAAGCTTTCTTT. Protein product: CATSRSSLSTSNTEAFF. The chain recombines TRBV15 with TRBJ1-1; D gene ambiguous. The V and J ends lost 2 bases and 1 base respectively, with 17 bases between them. Germline CDR1 reads LNHNV; CDR2 reads YYDKDF (reference sequence). The CDR3 extends over 17 amino acids.

This chain uses TRBV28 with TRBJ1-5; no clear D. The CDR3 covers 11 residues. Trimming removed 3 bases from V and 7 bases from J, with 4 bases in between. Germline assignment: CDR1 MDHEN and CDR2 SYDVKM. The CDR3 loop reads CASSLAQPQHF. The DNA of the CDR3 is TGTGCCAGCAGTTTGGCCCAGCCCCAGCATTTT.

Points on this clone: The same CDR3 is also encoded by other DNA sequences in this sample. V is TRBV5-1 and J is TRBJ2-2, with 10 bases lining up with TRBD1. V lost 5 bases and J lost 7; bases outside the gene matches: 8. Germline V gene data show CDR1 as SGHRS and CDR2 as YFSETQ. There are 15 residues in the CDR3. Here the CDR3 DNA reads TGCGCCAGCAGAAGGACAGGGGGGGGTGACGGGGAGCTGTTTTTT. Translation: CASRRTGGGDGELFF.

The V gene is TRBV6-2 or TRBV6-3, the J gene TRBJ2-7, with D possibly being TRBD1 (6 bases). V was trimmed by 5 bases and J by 2 bases, leaving 16 bases between them. Looked up from germline, CDR1 is MNHEY and CDR2 is SVGEGT. This CDR3 contains 15 residues. The CDR3 here is CASSGQWSPTYEQYF. CDR3 DNA sequence: TGTGCCAGCAGTGGACAGTGGTCACCAACCTACGAGCAGTACTTC.

The CDR3 DNA is TGTGCCAGCAGTTTACTCCGGATGTCAGCCCAGCATTTT. Protein sequence: CASSLLRMSAQHF. J is TRBJ1-5 and V is TRBV12-3 or TRBV12-4; the D is unclear. This CDR3 has 13 amino acids. Trimming took off 2 bases at V and 11 bases at J, with 13 bases between the two ends.

The chain couples TRBV4-3 to TRBJ2-1; the D gene is possibly TRBD2 (6 bases). V lost 5 bases and J lost 6, with 17 bases in between. Per germline, CDR1 LGHNA and CDR2 YSLEER. CDR3 size: 15 residues. In nucleotides, the CDR3 is TGCGCCAGCAGCTCCCGTGGAGGGGATGTCAATGAGCAGTTCTTC. Translation gives CASSSRGGDVNEQFF.

This clone was seen only a few times. This chain connects TRBV11-2 to TRBJ2-7, with D uncertain. The CDR3 is 14 amino acids. Germline loops: CDR1 SGHAT, CDR2 FQNNGV. V lost 2 bases, J lost 7 bases, and 15 bases lay in between. In DNA form, the CDR3 reads TGTGCCAGCAGCTTAAACCCGGAACGTCGGGAGCAGTACTTC. This gives the protein CASSLNPERREQYF.

This chain connects TRBV10-3 to TRBJ1-2, with no clear D. CDR3 length: 14 residues. Germline V gene lookup returns CDR1 ENHRY and CDR2 SYGVKD. V lost 3 bases and J 4 bases, leaving 12 bases between the germline ends. CDR3 loop: CAISDGRQIYGYTF. CDR3 coding DNA: TGTGCCATCAGTGACGGGAGGCAGATCTATGGCTACACCTTC.

Notes on this clone: One end of the junction varies from germline; a read error may be responsible. Additional DNA sequences in this sample encode the identical CDR3. CDR3 bases: TGTGCCAGCAGCTTGCGAATCCCCTATGAGCAGTACTTC. Translating it yields CASSLRIPYEQYF. The V call is TRBV27, the J call TRBJ2-7; D is uncertain. This CDR3 contains 13 residues. CDR1 and CDR2 (germline): MNHEY, SMNVEV (reference sequence).

V gene TRBV24-1 combines with J gene TRBJ1-5; tentatively, D is TRBD1 (6 bases). The CDR3 is 15 residues long. Looked up from germline, CDR1 is KGHDR and CDR2 is SFDVKD. Trimming removed 9 bases from V and 0 bases from J, with 14 bases in between. DNA of the CDR3: TGTGCCACCGGGGGCCTTGGCGGTAGCAATCAGCCCCAGCATTTT. Protein product: CATGGLGGSNQPQHF.

This chain connects TRBV7-9 to TRBJ2-1; D not resolved. Trimming shortened V by 5 bases and J by 6 bases, and 11 bases separated the two germline ends. Per germline, CDR1 SEHNR and CDR2 FQNEAQ (reference sequence). The CDR3 contains 13 residues. The CDR3 sequence is CASSHPLANEQFF. CDR3 in DNA: TGTGCCAGCAGCCACCCCCTTGCCAATGAGCAGTTCTTC.

The gene calls are TRBV7-3 and TRBJ2-3; possibly TRBD1 for D (5 bases). In germline, CDR1 is SGHTA, CDR2 FQGTGA. The CDR3 extends over 15 amino acids. V was cut by 5 bases and J by 2 bases, with 14 bases left in between. CDR3 in DNA: TGTGCCAGCAGCCCCGACAGTGGGGCCACAGATACGCAGTATTTT. It codes for CASSPDSGATDTQYF. The whole variable domain, filled in from reference TRBV7-3 and TRBJ2-3, reads GAGVSQTPSNKVTEKGKYVELRCDPISGHTALYWYRQSLGQGPEFLIYFQGTGAADDSGLPNDRFFAVRPEGSVSTLKIQRTERGDSAVYLCASSPDSGATDTQYFGPGTRLTVL.

The chain uses TRBV4-2 and TRBJ1-2, with D tentatively TRBD1 (5 bases). CDR3 length: 16 residues. Germline assignment: CDR1 LGHNA and CDR2 YNFKEQ. The germline V and J ends were trimmed by 0 bases and 3 bases, with 14 bases remaining between them. The CDR3 DNA reads TGTGCCAGCAGCCAAGAGGGACCCCCAGATGACTATGGCTACACCTTC. Amino acids: CASSQEGPPDDYGYTF.

The chain joins TRBV27 to TRBJ1-4; 11 nucleotides align to TRBD1. CDR1 and CDR2 from the germline V gene are MNHEY and SMNVEV (reference sequence). The V and J ends lost 2 bases and 7 bases, in that order; junction bases with no gene match: 0. The CDR3 contains 14 residues. This CDR3 reads CASSLGTGGEKLFF. Here the CDR3 DNA reads TGTGCCAGCAGTTTAGGGACAGGGGGTGAAAAACTGTTTTTT.